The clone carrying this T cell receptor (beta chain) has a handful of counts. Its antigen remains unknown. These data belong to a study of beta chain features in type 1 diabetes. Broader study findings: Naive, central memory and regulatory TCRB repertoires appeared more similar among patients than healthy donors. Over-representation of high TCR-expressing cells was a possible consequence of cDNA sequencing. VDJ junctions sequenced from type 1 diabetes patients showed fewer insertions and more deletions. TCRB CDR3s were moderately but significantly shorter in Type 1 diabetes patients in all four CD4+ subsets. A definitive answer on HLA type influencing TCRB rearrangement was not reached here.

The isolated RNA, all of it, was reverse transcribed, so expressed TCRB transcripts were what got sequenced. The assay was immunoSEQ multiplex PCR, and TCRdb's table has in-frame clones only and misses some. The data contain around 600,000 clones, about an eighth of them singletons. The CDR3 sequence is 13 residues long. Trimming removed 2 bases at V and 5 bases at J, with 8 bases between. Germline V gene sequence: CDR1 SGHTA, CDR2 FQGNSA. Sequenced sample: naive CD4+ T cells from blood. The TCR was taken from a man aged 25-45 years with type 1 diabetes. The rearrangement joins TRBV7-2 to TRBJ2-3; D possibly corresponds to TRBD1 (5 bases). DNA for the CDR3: TGTGCCAGCAGCTTAAACCAGGGAGATACGCAGTATTTT. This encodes CASSLNQGDTQYF.